The 24 T cell receptor beta chains below come from one sample, sequenced in a study of cytomegalovirus exposure and HLA in healthy donors. This table comes from immunoSEQ multiplex PCR, and its TCRdb copy is limited to in-frame clones, with some not included. The top ten hold 3% to 3.5% of the sample, which has under 200,000 clones, about 90% seen once. Material for sequencing was PBMCs. The receptor source for this set is a woman aged 18-29 years in good health and CMV-seropositive.

The count of this clone is one. The same CDR3 can be traced to other DNA sequences in this sample. The rearrangement uses TRBV9 and TRBJ2-3; 9 positions agree with TRBD2. Germline V CDR1 and CDR2: SGDLS, YYNGEE. V lost 2 bases, J lost 5 bases, and 3 bases stayed unmatched. CDR3 size: 14 residues. CDR3 loop: CASSVLAGEDTQYF. DNA of the CDR3: TGTGCCAGCAGCGTCTTAGCGGGGGAAGATACGCAGTATTTT. Together with reference TRBV9 and TRBJ2-3, the CDR3 gives the full variable domain: DSGVTQTPKHLITATGQRVTLRCSPRSGDLSVYWYQQSLDQGLQFLIQYYNGEERAKGNILERFSAQQFPDLHSELNLSSLELGDSALYFCASSVLAGEDTQYFGPGTRLTVL.

The chain carries TRBV18 and TRBJ2-3; 11 bases are a match to TRBD2. CDR1 and CDR2 from the germline V gene are KGHSH and LQKENI. There are 15 residues in the CDR3. V was pared by 3 bases and J by 5 bases, with 4 bases of the junction left unmatched. The chain's CDR3 is CASSPPGLAGDTQYF. Written as DNA, the CDR3 is TGTGCCAGCTCACCTCCCGGACTAGCGGGAGATACGCAGTATTTT.

The chain links TRBV19 to TRBJ1-1; D may be TRBD1 (5 bases). There are 17 residues in the CDR3. From germline, CDR1 is LNHDA and CDR2 SQIVND (reference sequence). V shed 4 bases and J shed 6 bases, with 24 bases lying between them. CDR3 DNA: TGTGCCAGTAGTACCCAGGGTTGGGGCGAGAGGCGCGCTGAAGCTTTCTTT. Protein product: CASSTQGWGERRAEAFF.

The chain has TRBV2 and TRBJ2-7; 7 nucleotides agree with TRBD1. Germline V gene sequence: CDR1 SNHLY, CDR2 FYNNEI. V shed 8 bases, J shed 7 bases, and the junction held 8 bases outside the gene matches. The CDR3 contains 12 residues. The CDR3 sequence: CASLWGTAEQYF. The CDR3 coding sequence is TGTGCCAGCCTTTGGGGGACAGCGGAGCAGTACTTC.

CDR3: CASSEIAGVPYEQYF. The DNA for the CDR3 is TGTGCCAGCAGTGAAATAGCGGGGGTCCCCTACGAGCAGTACTTC. V is TRBV2 and J is TRBJ2-7, with 9 bases identical to TRBD2. The V gene end was trimmed by 2 bases and the J gene end by 2 bases; junction bases not matched to a gene: 4. CDR3 size: 15 residues. CDR1 SNHLY and CDR2 FYNNEI come from the germline V gene.

This chain links TRBV7-8 with TRBJ2-5; D unresolved. The germline CDR1 and CDR2 sequences are SGHVS and FQNEAQ. V was clipped by 5 bases and J by 5 bases, with 15 bases between them. CDR3 length equals 14 residues. The CDR3: CASSRESRVETQYF. CDR3 DNA: TGTGCCAGCAGCCGCGAATCACGTGTCGAGACCCAGTACTTC.

The V call is TRBV5-5, the J call TRBJ1-2; 12 bases map to TRBD1. Germline V gene lookup returns CDR1 SGHKS and CDR2 YYEKEE (reference sequence). There are 16 residues in the CDR3. J lost 4 bases, V lost 2 bases, and 6 bases had no gene match. CDR3 sequence: CASSLGDRGRFYGYTF. The CDR3 region has the DNA TGTGCCAGCAGCTTAGGGGACAGGGGGCGATTCTATGGCTACACCTTC. The variable domain in full, completed from reference TRBV5-5 and TRBJ1-2, reads DAGVTQSPTHLIKTRGQQVTLRCSPISGHKSVSWYQQVLGQGPQFIFQYYEKEERGRGNFPDRFSARQFPNYSSELNVNALLLGDSALYLCASSLGDRGRFYGYTFGSGTRLTVV.

The rearrangement links TRBV5-1 to TRBJ2-1, with a tentative D call TRBD1 (6 bases). Germline V CDR1 and CDR2: SGHRS, YFSETQ. With 5 bases removed from V and 0 bases from J, the gap between germline ends came to 18 bases. The CDR3 runs 17 residues. CDR3 nucleotide sequence: TGCGCCAGCAGACTCTTCTCCGGGACAAGCTCCTACAATGAGCAGTTCTTC. Its protein product is CASRLFSGTSSYNEQFF.

This CDR3 reads CASSLAVYNEQFF. The CDR3 DNA reads TGTGCCAGCAGCTTGGCGGTCTACAATGAGCAGTTCTTC. The gene calls are TRBV5-6 and TRBJ2-1; D unclear. The V end lost 0 bases, the J end lost 3 bases, and 4 bases lay between the germline ends. Germline CDR1 is SGHDT and CDR2 is YYEEEE. The CDR3 contains 13 residues. The full variable domain, in which reference TRBV5-6 and TRBJ2-1 provide the parts outside the CDR3, is DAGVTQSPTHLIKTRGQQVTLRCSPKSGHDTVSWYQQALGQGPQFIFQYYEEEERQRGNFPDRFSGHQFPNYSSELNVNALLLGDSALYLCASSLAVYNEQFFGPGTRLTVL.

This chain links TRBV18 with TRBJ1-3; D is ambiguous. The V gene's germline CDR1 is KGHSH and CDR2 LQKENI. The CDR3 runs to 16 residues. The ends were cut back, 3 bases at V and 2 bases at J, with 14 bases in the middle. The CDR3 region is CASSPLRGETGNTIYF. The CDR3 DNA reads TGTGCCAGCTCACCCCTACGAGGAGAAACTGGAAACACCATATATTTT.

This chain joins TRBV4-1 and TRBJ1-1; 7 bases are shared with TRBD1. The CDR3 covers 13 residues. Unmatched junction bases numbered 2, after V lost 5 bases and J lost 2 bases. Germline V gene sequence: CDR1 MGHRA, CDR2 YSYEKL. The CDR3 DNA follows: TGCGCCAGCAGCTACAGGGGCAACACTGAAGCTTTCTTT. Translation: CASSYRGNTEAFF.

The V call is TRBV19, the J call TRBJ1-5; TRBD1 is a possible D gene (6 bases). The CDR3 extends over 15 amino acids. V gave up 5 bases and J gave up 4 bases, with 15 bases separating them. Germline CDR1 reads LNHDA; CDR2 reads SQIVND (reference sequence). The CDR3 protein is CASSVPRGRNQPQHF. The CDR3 DNA follows: TGTGCCAGTAGTGTTCCCAGGGGCAGGAATCAGCCCCAGCATTTT.

The rearrangement uses TRBV15 and TRBJ1-1; D not certain. CDR3 length equals 12 residues. Trimming removed 0 bases from V and 10 bases from J, with 9 bases in between. In germline, CDR1 is LNHNV, CDR2 YYDKDF (reference sequence). Here the CDR3 reads CATSRDLIGAFF. The CDR3, as DNA: TGTGCCACCAGCAGAGATCTGATCGGAGCTTTCTTT.

This clone was seen only once. CDR3 sequence (DNA): TGTGCCTGGAGTAGGACAGGGGATCGGTATGGCTACACCTTC. It codes for CAWSRTGDRYGYTF. V and J are TRBV30 and TRBJ1-2; 9 bases fit TRBD1. With 2 bases clipped from V and 5 bases from J, the junction kept 6 bases outside the gene matches. The CDR3 has 14 residues. CDR1 and CDR2 from the germline V gene are GTSNPN and SVGIG (reference sequence).

The chain joins TRBV27 to TRBJ2-3; D possibly corresponds to TRBD1 (6 bases). Trimming removed 1 base at V and 0 bases at J, with 11 bases between. Germline V CDR1 and CDR2: MNHEY, SMNVEV (reference sequence). This CDR3 is 16 amino acids long. As DNA, the CDR3 is TGTGCCAGCAGTTTATGGATTGGGGGCAGCACAGATACGCAGTATTTT. Protein sequence: CASSLWIGGSTDTQYF.

The chain is built from TRBV6-5 and TRBJ2-5; 7 bases map to TRBD2. This CDR3 comprises 14 residues. The germline CDR1 and CDR2 sequences are MNHEY and SVGAGI. V lost 5 bases and J lost 4; bases outside the gene matches: 7. The CDR3 DNA follows: TGTGCCAGCAGTCCCGGGTGGGGGGGAGAGACCCAGTACTTC. Translating gives CASSPGWGGETQYF.

The J gene is TRBJ1-3, the V gene TRBV2; unclear D gene. CDR1 is SNHLY, CDR2 FYNNEI, per germline. The V end was cut by 1 base, the J end by 0 bases, with 7 bases between. The CDR3 is 15 residues long. DNA for the CDR3: TGTGCCAGCAGTGAAGGACGGAGCTCTGGAAACACCATATATTTT. This encodes CASSEGRSSGNTIYF. The full variable domain, with the rest looked up from reference TRBV2 and TRBJ1-3, is EPEVTQTPSHQVTQMGQEVILRCVPISNHLYFYWYRQILGQKVEFLVSFYNNEISEKSEIFDDQFSVERPDGSNFTLKIRSTKLEDSAMYFCASSEGRSSGNTIYFGEGSWLTVV.

V usage is TRBV27 and J usage is TRBJ2-7, with D possibly being TRBD2 (6 bases). CDR1 MNHEY and CDR2 SMNVEV come from the germline V gene (reference sequence). The CDR3 spans 15 residues. V was pared by 3 bases and J by 4 bases, with 16 bases between. CDR3 loop: CASSFTGATSYEQYF. DNA of the CDR3: TGTGCCAGCAGTTTTACGGGAGCGACGTCTTACGAGCAGTACTTC.

CDR3 sequence: CASRTGYQETQYF. The CDR3 DNA sequence: TGTGCCAGCAGGACAGGGTACCAAGAGACCCAGTACTTC. V gene TRBV2 combines with J gene TRBJ2-5; 7 bases are a match to TRBD1. V gave up 6 bases and J gave up 0 bases; unmatched junction bases: 1. CDR3 length equals 13 residues. Germline V gives CDR1 SNHLY, CDR2 FYNNEI.

This chain connects TRBV5-1 to TRBJ2-1; D is unclear. Trimming took off 3 bases at V and 5 bases at J, with 9 bases between the two ends. This CDR3 has 13 amino acids. CDR1 and CDR2 (germline): SGHRS, YFSETQ. CDR3 DNA sequence: TGCGCCAGCAGCTGGGCAGAGAACAATGAGCAGTTCTTC. This gives the protein CASSWAENNEQFF.

The chain links TRBV27 to TRBJ1-5, with D possibly being TRBD1 (6 bases). Germline V lookup: CDR1 MNHEY, CDR2 SMNVEV (reference sequence). The CDR3 loop spans 14 amino acids. V shed 2 bases and J shed 5 bases, with 10 bases lying between them. CDR3 sequence: CASSLDRRYQPQHF. For the CDR3, the DNA is TGTGCCAGCAGTTTAGACAGGAGATATCAGCCCCAGCATTTT.

J is TRBJ2-7 and V is TRBV5-4; 8 bases map to TRBD2. The J segment lost 4 bases and the V segment lost 4 bases, leaving 4 bases of the junction unmatched. The germline CDR1 and CDR2 sequences are SGHNT and YYREEE (reference sequence). There are 13 residues in the CDR3. For the CDR3, the DNA is TGTGCCAGCAGCGTAGCGGGAATTTACGAGCAGTACTTC. Its translation: CASSVAGIYEQYF.

The chain joins TRBV4-1 to TRBJ2-5, with D possibly matching TRBD1 (5 bases). V was trimmed by 2 bases and J by 2 bases, leaving 12 bases between them. Germline V lookup: CDR1 MGHRA, CDR2 YSYEKL. The CDR3 spans 15 residues. DNA of the CDR3: TGCGCCAGCAGCCAATGGGGCAGGGATCAAGAGACCCAGTACTTC. Its translation: CASSQWGRDQETQYF.

This clone was seen a single time. The rearrangement uses TRBV2 and TRBJ1-3; no reliable D call. V dropped 8 bases and J dropped 0 bases, with 5 bases sitting between them. Germline assignment: CDR1 SNHLY and CDR2 FYNNEI. CDR3 size: 12 residues. The CDR3 DNA is TGTGCCAGCTCTTTCTCTGGAAACACCATATATTTT. Protein product: CASSFSGNTIYF.